This T cell receptor (beta chain) was recovered during a study of OX40 agonist ivuxolimab in advanced cancers. Overall study: Patients enrolled in dose escalation were diagnosed with hepatocellular carcinoma, melanoma, renal cell or head and neck cancer.

Trimming left V 3 bases short and J 4 bases short, with 13 bases between. This CDR3 region has 14 residues. CDR1 and CDR2 (germline): SGDLS, YYNGEE. Profiling relied on immunoSEQ multiplex PCR, and the TCRdb table lists in-frame clones only, not all of them. The data show 66,000 or so clones, 70% to 80% seen once. Sequences were derived from CD4+ or CD8+ T cells sorted from blood, sampled in a trial of the OX40 agonist ivuxolimab. V usage is TRBV9 and J usage is TRBJ2-5, with D maybe TRBD2 (7 bases). This TCR came from an adult with an advanced solid tumor such as melanoma, head and neck, liver or kidney cancer. The CDR3 region has the DNA TGTGCCAGCAGCGGTCGGGGGGCGGGAGAGACCCAGTACTTC. Translation: CASSGRGAGETQYF.